This T cell receptor beta chain was observed in a study of PD-1 blockade in mismatch repair-deficient tumors. General study results and limits: Rapid post-treatment expansion, then contraction, generally preceding radiologic response, marked tumor-resident clones.

Time point defined: archival surgical resection tumor tissue. TCR sequencing covered three patients who responded to pembrolizumab. Tumor tissue came from archival surgical resections of three responders. This clone came up a few times. Its antigen is unknown. Profiled with immunoSEQ multiplex PCR; TCRdb holds only in-frame clones, not every one. Of about 1,000 clones in the sample, around 80% were seen once. V lost 2 bases to trimming and J lost 5 bases, with 10 bases between them. The CDR3 totals 13 residues. The germline gives CDR1 SGHDN, CDR2 FVKESK. This TCR was recovered from an adult with mismatch repair-deficient cancer. This specimen consisted of primary tumor tissue, obtained from a patient treated with pembrolizumab. The rearrangement uses TRBV14 and TRBJ2-7; no definite D call. The CDR3 is CASSQWGLNEQYF. The CDR3 nucleotides read TGTGCCAGCAGCCAATGGGGTCTAAACGAGCAGTACTTC.